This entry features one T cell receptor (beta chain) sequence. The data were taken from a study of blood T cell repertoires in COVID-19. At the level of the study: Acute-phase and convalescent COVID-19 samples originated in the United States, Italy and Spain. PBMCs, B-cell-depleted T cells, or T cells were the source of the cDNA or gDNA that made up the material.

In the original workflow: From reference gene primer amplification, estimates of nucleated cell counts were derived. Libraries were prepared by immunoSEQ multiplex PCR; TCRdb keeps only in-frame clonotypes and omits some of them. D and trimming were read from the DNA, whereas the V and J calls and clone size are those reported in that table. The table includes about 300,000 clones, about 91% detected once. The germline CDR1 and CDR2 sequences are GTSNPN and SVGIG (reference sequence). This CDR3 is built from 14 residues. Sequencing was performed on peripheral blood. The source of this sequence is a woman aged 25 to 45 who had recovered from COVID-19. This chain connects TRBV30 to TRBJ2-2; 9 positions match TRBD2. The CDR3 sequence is CAEAGGTNTGELFF. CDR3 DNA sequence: TGTGCGGAGGCGGGGGGGACGAACACCGGGGAGCTGTTTTTT.